This TCR beta chain was captured by sequencing in a study of shared clonotypes between healthy human individuals (dated by TCRdb to the early 2020s). A note on the overall study: The cohort comprised a couple of women and a few men aged 18 to 49 years. For each donor, three plates each were used for CD4 naive and CD4 memory, two plates were used for CD8 naive, and one plate was used for CD8 memory. To estimate repertoire size and how much clonotype sharing occurs between individuals, the study deeply sequenced the blood TCR repertoires of several healthy adults. Libraries were prepared and TCR repertoires were sequenced by different laboratories using diverse techniques, in order to increase sequencing depth and limit assay-specific biases. Each donor's leukapheresis produced roughly between roughly 0.85 and 9.5 billion PBMCs.

The investigation overall reported the following: The genetic and exposure-history diversity represented was limited by the small number of donors. Larger estimated clonotype richness was generally found for naive subsets than for memory subsets. Rarefaction of sorted-subset datasets indicated incomplete sequencing despite the large sequencing depth. Across four donors, approximately 5% of naive CD4, over 3% of naive CD8, 2.3% of memory CD4, and 0.4% of memory CD8 clonotypes were shared. Only blood was sampled, and tissue TCR repertoires likely differ from those in blood. Higher generation probabilities were observed for clonotypes shared by all four sorted-subset donors than for non-shared clonotypes. Pairwise subsampling led to the expectation that sequencing depth would affect the degree of clonotype sharing among donors.

Trimmed from V: 0 bases; trimmed from J: 6 bases; junction bases lacking a gene match: 2. From a lookup of the germline V gene, CDR1 and CDR2 are SGHRS and YFSETQ. There are 15 amino acids in the CDR3, from cysteine to phenylalanine inclusive. Here the CDR3 DNA is all that survives: 45 bases in frame from base 1. CD8 naive samples consisted of CD45RO-negative cells that were positively selected for CCR7, yielding a CD45RA+CCR7+ population without TemRA cells. The donors were healthy, HIV-negative adults who had no recently reported acute infections or vaccinations. All donors were Caucasian adults living in Nashville, Tennessee, USA. Blood was collected by leukapheresis, and PBMCs were isolated by Ficoll-Histopaque density gradient centrifugation and then cryopreserved in liquid nitrogen vapor phase. Purity and quantity of every magnetically sorted T cell population were checked by analytical flow cytometry. Genomic DNA was isolated from each sorted fraction and quantified by UV absorbance on a Nanodrop 2000c.

Turning to this clone: The antigen this receptor binds is unknown. Base qualities are not provided; no much larger clone lies one nucleotide away.

TCR CDR3 regions were amplified from genomic DNA by multiplex PCR using the deep immunoSEQ assay. Extracted genomic DNA from each cell subset was spread evenly across all wells of several immunoSEQ 96-well plates, with each plate serving as a replicate. For sorted subsets, each replicate PCR was loaded with roughly 190 ng genomic DNA, equivalent to 30,000 or so T cell genomes. Purified libraries were quantified with a Qubit 3.0 fluorometer, sized on a Bioanalyzer 2100, and re-quantified with the KAPA Library Quantification kit. Each immunoSEQ 96-well plate was sequenced on its own single-read 150-cycle Illumina NextSeq 550 flow cell. In the paper's pipeline: Because the immunoSEQ output included only junctional sequences and no quality scores, the filtering could not be the same as the filtering used for full-length reads. Sequences were annotated with PyIR, a Python wrapper for IgBLAST v1.9, and V/J genes and CDR3 were assigned using IMGT germline references. Any read was removed if the V/J assignment was weak (E-value above 1e-6), the CDR3 was missing, or the read contained stop codons, out-of-frame junctions, or ambiguous translated residues. A V3J clonotype was defined by an identical inferred V gene, J gene, and CDR3 amino acid sequence. The percentage overlap between two repertoires was calculated by dividing the number of shared unique clonotypes by the size of the smaller repertoire. Repertoire richness was assessed with RTK rarefaction, the Chao1 estimator, and Recon v2.1 estimates of unobserved clonotypes. Generation probabilities were computed with OLGA for all TCRbeta clonotypes obtained by the gDNA method from several donors. TCRdb took over this immuneACCESS table, retaining in-frame rearrangements with V and J assigned. Such tables are incomplete; in checked studies, under half of the missing clones stem from an unresolved V gene, and the remainder is unexplained. Clone size and V and J calls were adopted from that table, with D and trimming inferred from the DNA. Here the sample has 660,000 or so clones; about 96% occur a single time. About 0.12% of the sample belongs to the ten largest clones.

The TCR originated in a woman younger than 45 in good health. Sequencing was carried out using naive CD8+ T cells sorted from blood. The cell subset or site label here, explained by the study, means: CD45RA+CCR7+. The rearrangement combines TRBV5-1 with TRBJ2-1, and TRBD2 aligns with 11 junction nucleotides. The DNA sequence reads TGCGCCAGCAGCTTGGTAGCGGGAGGGCTCAATGAGCAGTTCTTC. It encodes CASSLVAGGLNEQFF. The CDR3 plus the reference TRBV5-1 and TRBJ2-1 genes for the other parts give the full variable domain: KAGVTQTPRYLIKTRGQQVTLSCSPISGHRSVSWYQQTPGQGLQFLFEYFSETQRNKGNFPGRFSGRQFSNSRSEMNVSTLELGDSALYLCASSLVAGGLNEQFFGPGTRLTVL.